The next 24 T cell receptor beta chains were all read from a single sample in a study of early T cells in non-severe SARS-CoV-2 infection. In TCRdb, the 5' RACE reads were re-called with MiXCR into one record per CDR3 protein. Of fewer than 95,000 distinct CDR3 sequences listed, approximately 16% are singletons. The sample consisted of whole blood, taken at baseline. The source of these receptors is an adult who was a healthcare worker with PCR-confirmed SARS-CoV-2 infection or an uninfected control (not recorded which).

The chain has TRBV6-2 or TRBV6-3 and TRBJ2-1, with 11 bases fitting TRBD2. Germline V gene lookup returns CDR1 MNHEY and CDR2 SVGEGT. The CDR3 is 17 amino acids. V was pared by 4 bases and J by 9 bases, with 14 bases of the junction left unmatched. Here the CDR3 reads CASSWDIAGGRLTEQFF. DNA of the CDR3: TGTGCCAGCAGTTGGGATATAGCGGGAGGGCGGCTGACTGAGCAGTTCTTC.

The chain employs TRBV28 and TRBJ2-4, with D tentatively TRBD1 or TRBD2 (6 bases each). The length of the CDR3 is 14 residues. Germline assignment: CDR1 MDHEN and CDR2 SYDVKM. The V end was cut by 5 bases, the J end by 6 bases, with 14 bases between. CDR3: CASSRPGAGNIQYF. Written as DNA, the CDR3 is TGTGCCAGCAGTAGGCCGGGGGCGGGAAACATTCAGTACTTC.

This clonotype was observed at least ten times. This rearrangement joins TRBV12-3 or TRBV12-4 to TRBJ2-7; D not resolved. V lost 4 bases and J 6 bases, leaving 13 bases between the germline ends. This CDR3 has 13 residues. CDR3 residues: CASSSASWSEQYF. The CDR3 DNA reads TGTGCCAGCAGTTCGGCCTCTTGGAGCGAGCAGTACTTC.

CDR3 residues: CASSFGPTEAFF. DNA for the CDR3: TGTGCCAGCAGTTTTGGGCCTACTGAAGCTTTCTTT. The rearrangement uses TRBV12-3 or TRBV12-4 and TRBJ1-1; D is ambiguous. Between the trimmed V and J ends, which lost 3 bases and 5 bases, there was a span of 7 bases. This CDR3 region has 12 residues.

This clonotype showed up just a few times. The rearrangement joins TRBV7-9 to TRBJ1-4; D gene ambiguous. Germline V gene sequence: CDR1 SEHNR, CDR2 FQNEAQ (reference sequence). Trimming took off 5 bases at V and 6 bases at J, with 13 bases between the two ends. The CDR3 spans 14 residues. CDR3 bases: TGTGCCAGCAGCCCGGGGAGATCTTATGAAAAACTGTTTTTT. Residues: CASSPGRSYEKLFF. The full variable domain, its missing parts supplied by reference TRBV7-9 and TRBJ1-4, is DTGVSQNPRHKITKRGQNVTFRCDPISEHNRLYWYRQTLGQGPEFLTYFQNEAQLEKSRLLSDRFSAERPKGSFSTLEIQRTEQGDSAMYLCASSPGRSYEKLFFGSGTQLSVL.

This clonotype was seen only a few times. One end of the junction varies from germline; a read error may be responsible. This chain connects TRBV2 to TRBJ2-3; D uncertain. From germline, CDR1 is SNHLY and CDR2 FYNNEI. CDR3 length: 15 residues. The CDR3 region is CAGRPTWSWTDTQYF. In DNA, the CDR3 is TGTGCCGGCAGGCCTACGTGGAGTTGGACAGATACGCAGTATTTT.

The chain recombines TRBV14 with TRBJ1-6; D may be TRBD1 (6 bases). CDR1 and CDR2 from the germline V gene are SGHDN and FVKESK. The CDR3 contains 13 residues. The V end was cut by 3 bases, the J end by 14 bases, with 14 bases between. The CDR3 protein is CASSQEQGFSLHF. The CDR3, as DNA: TGTGCCAGCAGCCAGGAACAGGGTTTCTCCCTCCACTTT.

This clonotype was observed a few times. The gene calls are TRBV3-1 and TRBJ2-5, with D tentatively TRBD2 (5 bases). V was pared by 1 base and J by 0 bases, with 6 bases between. CDR1 and CDR2 from the germline V gene are LGHDT and YNNKEL (reference sequence). The CDR3 contains 14 residues. The CDR3 nucleotides are TGTGCCAGCAGCCAAGGACTAAACCAAGAGACCCAGTACTTC. Translated: CASSQGLNQETQYF.

J is TRBJ2-1 and V is TRBV11-3; 11 bases agree with TRBD2. Germline CDR1 reads SGHNT; CDR2 reads YENEEA. The CDR3 is 15 residues long. With V trimmed by 3 bases and J by 7 bases, 5 bases remained unmatched. CDR3 bases: TGTGCCAGCAGCTTCCGACTAGCGGGAAGAAATGAGCAGTTCTTC. Translated, it gives CASSFRLAGRNEQFF.

The chain couples TRBV20-1 to TRBJ2-1, with unresolved D. Trimming stripped 1 base from V and 7 bases from J, with 5 bases between. This CDR3 is built from 11 residues. CDR1 DFQATT and CDR2 SNEGSKA come from the germline V gene (reference sequence). The CDR3 coding sequence is TGCAGTGCTAGAGTCATGAATGAGCAGTTCTTC. Protein product: CSARVMNEQFF.

The chain couples TRBV7-6 to TRBJ2-7; D is perhaps TRBD2 (5 bases). CDR3 length equals 14 residues. Germline V gene sequence: CDR1 SGHVS, CDR2 FNYEAQ. V lost 8 bases and J 0 bases, leaving 14 bases between the germline ends. In nucleotides, the CDR3 is TGTGCCAGCGCATTGACGGGAAGCTCCTACGAGCAGTACTTC. It is translated as CASALTGSSYEQYF.

The sample holds many counts of this clonotype. The V call is TRBV27, the J call TRBJ2-2, with a tentative D call TRBD2 (5 bases). The germline V gene encodes CDR1 MNHEY and CDR2 SMNVEV (reference sequence). CDR3 length equals 14 residues. The V end was cut by 0 bases, the J end by 8 bases, with 10 bases between. CDR3 residues: CASSLSGAKGELFF. For the CDR3, the DNA is TGTGCCAGCAGTTTATCGGGAGCCAAAGGGGAGCTGTTTTTT.

A few counts support this clonotype. This sequence joins TRBV4-3 and TRBJ1-4, with D unresolved. The CDR3 extends over 18 amino acids. Trimming took 0 bases from V and 0 from J, leaving 14 bases between them. Germline V gene sequence: CDR1 LGHNA, CDR2 YSLEER. The CDR3 protein is CASSQDTTRGTTNEKLFF. The CDR3 DNA reads as TGCGCCAGCAGCCAAGACACAACTCGGGGTACAACTAATGAAAAACTGTTTTTT.

This clonotype showed up just a few times. This chain connects TRBV11-2 to TRBJ2-7, with 7 bases that match TRBD1. The CDR3 is 14 amino acids. The ends lost 5 bases at V and 2 bases at J; junction bases unmatched: 6. Germline V gives CDR1 SGHAT, CDR2 FQNNGV. CDR3 nucleotide sequence: TGTGCCAGCAGCCTCCGGGACAGCACCTACGAGCAGTACTTC. It specifies CASSLRDSTYEQYF.

The rearrangement uses TRBV7-9 and TRBJ2-7; D gene unclear. The germline V gene encodes CDR1 SEHNR and CDR2 FQNEAQ (reference sequence). This CDR3 contains 13 residues. The germline V and J ends were trimmed by 3 bases and 7 bases, with 13 bases remaining between them. CDR3 coding DNA: TGTGCCAGCAGCTTGGGCGTCCCGAGAGAGCAGTACTTC. Its protein is CASSLGVPREQYF.

The V and J genes are TRBV10-3 and TRBJ2-1; 8 nucleotides match TRBD2. This CDR3 contains 14 residues. The ends lost 2 bases at V and 5 bases at J; junction bases unmatched: 2. From germline, CDR1 is ENHRY and CDR2 SYGVKD. Here the CDR3 reads CAISEGTRNNEQFF. The CDR3 DNA follows: TGTGCCATCAGTGAGGGGACTAGAAACAATGAGCAGTTCTTC.

The V call is TRBV5-1, the J call TRBJ2-6; D gene unclear. The CDR3 totals 13 residues. The germline CDR1 and CDR2 sequences are SGHRS and YFSETQ. V was pared by 6 bases and J by 0 bases, with 4 bases between. The CDR3 DNA sequence: TGCGCCAGCAAAGCCTCTGGGGCCAACGTCCTGACTTTC. This translates into CASKASGANVLTF.

This clonotype was seen at least ten times. The V call is TRBV28, the J call TRBJ1-2; D is uncertain. There are 14 residues in the CDR3. The germline gives CDR1 MDHEN, CDR2 SYDVKM. Trimming left V 6 bases short and J 4 bases short, with 15 bases between. The CDR3, as DNA: TGTGCCAGCAGCCAACCCCAAGCCGTCTATGGCTACACCTTC. It translates to CASSQPQAVYGYTF.

In DNA form, the CDR3 reads TGTGCCAGTAGCTGGAGATACACCGGGGAGCTGTTTTTT. Its translation is CASSWRYTGELFF. This chain joins TRBV12-3 or TRBV12-4 and TRBJ2-2; no reliable D call. The CDR3 has 13 residues. V shed 9 bases and J shed 3 bases, with 11 bases lying between them.

The chain recombines TRBV28 with TRBJ1-6; tentatively, D is TRBD1 (6 bases). Per the germline V gene, CDR1 is MDHEN and CDR2 is SYDVKM. This CDR3 contains 14 residues. Trimming pared 6 bases from V and 9 bases from J, leaving 15 bases between. The CDR3 coding sequence is TGTGCCAGCAGGCCAGGGGACTATGGTTCACCCCTCCACTTT. Its protein is CASRPGDYGSPLHF.

This clonotype is judged medium-sized. The chain uses TRBV12-3 or TRBV12-4 and TRBJ2-1; D gene ambiguous. The V end was cut by 5 bases, the J end by 9 bases, with 8 bases between. The CDR3 totals 11 residues. The CDR3 region has the DNA TGTGCCAGCAGTCCCAGAGGTGAGCAGTTCTTC. Translating it yields CASSPRGEQFF.

This clonotype showed up many times. The rearrangement joins TRBV11-3 to TRBJ2-3; TRBD2 matches at 9 bases. V lost 1 base, J lost 1 base, and 0 bases stayed unmatched. Germline V gene sequence: CDR1 SGHNT, CDR2 YENEEA. This CDR3 contains 15 residues. CDR3 sequence (DNA): TGTGCCAGCAGCTTAGGGACTAGCGGCACAGATACGCAGTATTTT. Translating it yields CASSLGTSGTDTQYF.

The V gene is TRBV7-9, the J gene TRBJ1-3; D possibly corresponds to TRBD1 (6 bases). Germline V lookup: CDR1 SEHNR, CDR2 FQNEAQ (reference sequence). The V end was cut by 8 bases, the J end by 6 bases, with 17 bases between. The CDR3 totals 14 residues. CDR3 region: CASEIPGQLNTIYF. In DNA, the CDR3 is TGTGCCAGCGAAATCCCCGGACAGCTAAACACCATATATTTT.

DNA of the CDR3: TGTGCCAGCAGCCCACAGGGGGCAGGTTTAGAGACCCAGTACTTC. Protein: CASSPQGAGLETQYF. The chain carries TRBV7-9 and TRBJ2-5, with 9 nucleotides matching TRBD1. The CDR3 has 15 residues. After removal of 5 bases from V and 4 bases from J, the junction contained 8 bases not matched to a gene. From germline, CDR1 is SEHNR and CDR2 FQNEAQ (reference sequence).